This T cell receptor beta chain was captured by sequencing in a study of T cells in Graves' hyperthyroidism and ophthalmopathy. The ends were cut back, 0 bases at V and 9 bases at J, with 14 bases in the middle. From germline, CDR1 is DFQATT and CDR2 SNEGSKA (reference sequence). The CDR3 loop spans 13 amino acids. This clonotype was seen many times. The TCR beta CDR3 regions underwent amplification using RNA transcripts as the source. When the TCR CDR3 underwent first-round RT-PCR, the HTBI primer set was used. TCRdb fed the multiplex PCR reads into MiXCR, producing one record per CDR3 protein. Of approximately 560,000 distinct CDR3 sequences listed, about a sixth are singletons.

The sequenced material came from blood. This sequence was found in a woman in her 30s with Graves' hyperthyroidism. The V gene is TRBV20-1, the J gene TRBJ1-1; D unresolved. The CDR3 is CSARDRADSKAFF. The CDR3 coding sequence is TGCAGTGCTAGAGATCGAGCAGACTCGAAAGCTTTCTTT.